These 5 T cell receptor beta chains share one sample of origin, sequenced in a study of human T cells and chemical hapten exposure. Using its own MiXCR run on the RACE reads, TCRdb lists one record per CDR3 protein. This sample has about 110,000 distinct CDR3 sequences; nearly 35% occur once, and the top ten carry approximately 3%. Time point denoted: patch test 3, about 24 weeks after DPC sensitization. Treatment of the sample: therapeutic diphenylcyclopropenone sensitization with weekly scalp DPC. The source was whole blood, collected in connection with sensitization to the hapten diphenylcyclopropenone (DPC). Receptor source: a man aged 40-49 years with alopecia areata. Some clones in this sample may be carry-over from other donors' samples.

This CDR3 reads CASSYGSGSVVTDTQYF. In nucleotides, the CDR3 is TGTGCCAGCAGTTACGGTTCGGGTAGCGTAGTAACAGATACGCAGTATTTT. V is TRBV6-2 or TRBV6-3 and J is TRBJ2-3, with a weak D call TRBD2 (5 bases). The CDR3 is 17 amino acids. CDR1 and CDR2 (germline): MNHEY, SVGEGT. V was cut by 2 bases and J by 3 bases, with 18 bases left in between.

This clonotype was recorded a few times. The chain uses TRBV29-1 and TRBJ2-2; 12 bases align to TRBD2. The trim removed 1 base at V and 6 bases at J, leaving 3 bases unmatched. From germline, CDR1 is SQVTM and CDR2 ANQGSEA. The CDR3 extends over 15 amino acids. CDR3 DNA: TGCAGCGTTGAAGGGACTAGCGGGAAAGCCGGGGAGCTGTTTTTT. It yields the protein CSVEGTSGKAGELFF.

The chain employs TRBV5-4 and TRBJ2-6; 7 bases line up with TRBD1. Looked up from germline, CDR1 is SGHNT and CDR2 is YYREEE (reference sequence). V was pared by 2 bases and J by 0 bases, with 5 bases of the junction left unmatched. This CDR3 has 17 residues. The chain's CDR3 is CASSLTGVSSGANVLTF. As DNA, the CDR3 is TGTGCCAGCAGCTTAACAGGGGTCAGCTCTGGGGCCAACGTCCTGACTTTC.

This chain joins TRBV6-6 and TRBJ2-4; D is perhaps TRBD2 (7 bases). This CDR3 region has 18 residues. Between the trimmed V and J ends, which lost 5 bases and 0 bases, there was a span of 20 bases. Germline V gives CDR1 MNHNY, CDR2 SVGAGI (reference sequence). The CDR3 nucleotides read TGTGCCAGCAGTCAATACCGGGGGGCGGACGTAGCCAAAAACATTCAGTACTTC. Its protein product is CASSQYRGADVAKNIQYF.

DNA for the CDR3: TGTGCCTGGAGTTCGTACAGGGAAGAGACCCAGTACTTC. Translating gives CAWSSYREETQYF. The chain has TRBV30 and TRBJ2-5; TRBD1 is a possible D gene (6 bases). There are 13 residues in the CDR3. CDR1 is GTSNPN and CDR2 is SVGIG in the germline V gene (reference sequence). V was clipped by 2 bases and J by 3 bases, with 10 bases between them.